A selection of T cell receptor beta chains follows, all from one sample in a study of blood T cell repertoires in COVID-19. This table comes from immunoSEQ multiplex PCR, and its TCRdb copy is limited to in-frame clones, with some not included. The sample lists 250,000 to 300,000 clones, 87% seen once, with about 2.2% in the top ten. Sequencing input: peripheral blood. The receptor source for this set is a woman between 45 and 60 years old who had recovered from COVID-19. Both conserved end residues are part of each CDR3. The D gene is left open where the match is weak. Clone sizes are given selectively: once, few, many, or a class where the clone is expanded.

D: TRBD2
J: TRBJ2-1
V: TRBV5-1
size: .
CDR3: CASSLDLAGVVSEQFF
DNA: TGCGCCAGCAGCTTGGATCTAGCGGGAGTGGTTTCTGAGCAGTTCTTC

D: TRBD2
J: TRBJ2-1
V: TRBV19
size: .
CDR3: CASSIDFLAGSYYNEQFF
DNA: TGTGCCAGTAGTATAGATTTTCTAGCGGGATCATACTACAATGAGCAGTTCTTC

D: TRBD2
J: TRBJ2-5
V: TRBV18
size: once
CDR3: CASSGLAGVSGETQYF
DNA: TGTGCCAGCTCAGGACTAGCGGGGGTCTCCGGGGAGACCCAGTACTTC

D: .
J: TRBJ1-4
V: TRBV9
size: .
CDR3: CASSVDLTATNEKLFF
DNA: TGTGCCAGCAGCGTAGACTTGACAGCAACTAATGAAAAACTGTTTTTT

D: .
J: TRBJ2-3
V: TRBV2
size: .
CDR3: CARGRDTQYF
DNA: TGTGCCAGGGGGAGGGATACGCAGTATTTT

D: TRBD1
J: TRBJ2-7
V: TRBV10-3
size: .
CDR3: CAISGPGTGGGFYEQYF
DNA: TGTGCCATCAGTGGGCCCGGGACAGGGGGCGGATTCTACGAGCAGTACTTC

D: .
J: TRBJ1-1
V: TRBV6-5
size: .
CDR3: CASSYHRDTEAFF
DNA: TGTGCCAGCAGTTACCACAGGGACACTGAAGCTTTCTTT

D: .
J: TRBJ2-5
V: TRBV11-2
size: once
CDR3: CASSLGGGYETQYF
DNA: TGTGCCAGCAGCTTAGGGGGGGGCTACGAGACCCAGTACTTC

D: TRBD1
J: TRBJ1-4
V: TRBV5-1
size: .
CDR3: CASSLRTGANEKLFF
DNA: TGCGCCAGCAGCCTGCGGACAGGGGCTAATGAAAAACTGTTTTTT

D: .
J: TRBJ2-1
V: TRBV29-1
size: .
CDR3: CSVVRGGAGQEQFF
DNA: TGCAGCGTTGTCCGCGGCGGCGCGGGACAGGAGCAGTTCTTC

D: TRBD2
J: TRBJ2-5
V: TRBV2
size: .
CDR3: CASSATSGGEETQYF
DNA: TGTGCCAGCAGTGCCACTAGCGGGGGAGAGGAGACCCAGTACTTC

D: TRBD2
J: TRBJ2-1
V: TRBV15
size: .
CDR3: CATRTLRGRAYNEQFF
DNA: TGTGCCACCAGAACCCTACGCGGGAGGGCCTACAATGAGCAGTTCTTC

D: TRBD1
J: TRBJ2-3
V: TRBV9
size: .
CDR3: CASSIVPGQGGDTQYF
DNA: TGTGCCAGCAGCATAGTACCGGGACAGGGAGGAGATACGCAGTATTTT

D: TRBD2
J: TRBJ2-7
V: TRBV19
size: .
CDR3: CASSSGGIYEQYF
DNA: TGTGCCAGCAGTTCCGGGGGGATATACGAGCAGTACTTC

D: .
J: TRBJ1-1
V: TRBV28
size: .
CDR3: CASAGRVLANTEAFF
DNA: TGTGCCAGCGCTGGGCGGGTGCTCGCGAACACTGAAGCTTTCTTT

D: TRBD1
J: TRBJ1-2
V: TRBV30
size: .
CDR3: CAWNTGQGSGYTF
DNA: TGTGCCTGGAATACGGGACAGGGGTCTGGCTACACCTTC

D: .
J: TRBJ2-7
V: TRBV10-3
size: once
CDR3: CAISELGGASYEQYF
DNA: TGTGCCATCAGTGAGTTAGGGGGGGCATCCTACGAGCAGTACTTC

D: .
J: TRBJ1-1
V: TRBV7-2
size: .
CDR3: CASSLDRYTEAFF
DNA: TGTGCCAGCAGCTTAGACAGGTACACTGAAGCTTTCTTT

D: .
J: TRBJ2-3
V: TRBV29-1
size: .
CDR3: CSVEVWGGASDTQYF
DNA: TGCAGCGTTGAAGTATGGGGGGGGGCATCAGATACGCAGTATTTT

D: TRBD2
J: TRBJ2-3
V: TRBV2
size: .
CDR3: CASSEAGLGTDTQYF
DNA: TGTGCCAGCAGTGAAGCGGGACTAGGCACAGATACGCAGTATTTT

D: .
J: TRBJ2-7
V: TRBV27
size: once
CDR3: CASSLGRVAYEQYF
DNA: TGTGCCAGCAGTTTAGGCAGGGTGGCCTACGAGCAGTACTTC

D: TRBD1
J: TRBJ1-6
V: TRBV5-1
size: .
CDR3: CASSLNGDRGDSPLHF
DNA: TGCGCCAGCAGCTTGAATGGGGACAGGGGAGATTCACCCCTCCACTTT

D: .
J: TRBJ2-1
V: TRBV4-3
size: .
CDR3: CASSQDPHGTTSSYNEQFF
DNA: TGCGCCAGCAGCCAAGATCCTCATGGGACAACGAGCTCCTACAATGAGCAGTTCTTC

D: TRBD2
J: TRBJ2-4
V: TRBV5-4
size: .
CDR3: CASSPRTSGNIIQYF
DNA: TGTGCCAGCAGCCCGCGGACTAGCGGGAATATCATTCAGTACTTC

D: TRBD1
J: TRBJ2-5
V: TRBV5-4
size: .
CDR3: CASSSFLTGGAGGETQYF
DNA: TGTGCCAGCAGCAGTTTTTTGACAGGGGGCGCAGGTGGAGAGACCCAGTACTTC

D: TRBD2
J: TRBJ2-3
V: TRBV9
size: .
CDR3: CASSVEGGLEVGTDTQYF
DNA: TGTGCCAGCAGCGTAGAGGGGGGACTAGAAGTTGGCACAGATACGCAGTATTTT

D: TRBD2
J: TRBJ2-3
V: TRBV5-1
size: .
CDR3: CASSTKRERRTDTQYF
DNA: TGCGCCAGCAGCACGAAGCGGGAGCGACGCACAGATACGCAGTATTTT

D: .
J: TRBJ1-2
V: TRBV7-2
size: .
CDR3: CASSLGRGYGYTF
DNA: TGTGCCAGCAGTTTGGGCAGGGGATATGGCTACACCTTC

D: .
J: TRBJ2-7
V: TRBV5-1
size: .
CDR3: CASSLTVPYEQYF
DNA: TGCGCCAGCAGCTTGACGGTACCTTACGAGCAGTACTTC

D: TRBD1
J: TRBJ1-1
V: TRBV28
size: .
CDR3: CASSLLRGINTEAFF
DNA: TGTGCCAGCAGTCTACTCAGGGGGATAAACACTGAAGCTTTCTTT

D: .
J: TRBJ1-1
V: TRBV27
size: .
CDR3: CASGSPTQAFF
DNA: TGTGCCAGCGGCTCTCCCACACAAGCTTTCTTT

D: TRBD1
J: TRBJ1-1
V: TRBV18
size: .
CDR3: CASSPRQGGDSNTEAFF
DNA: TGTGCCAGCTCACCACGACAGGGGGGGGACTCGAACACTGAAGCTTTCTTT

D: TRBD2
J: TRBJ2-5
V: TRBV20-1
size: .
CDR3: CSASRASGPKETQYF
DNA: TGCAGTGCTAGTAGGGCTAGCGGACCCAAAGAGACCCAGTACTTC

D: .
J: TRBJ2-3
V: TRBV5-1
size: .
CDR3: CASSLLGSGLTDTQYF
DNA: TGCGCCAGCAGCTTGTTGGGTAGCGGACTCACAGATACGCAGTATTTT

D: TRBD2
J: TRBJ2-7
V: TRBV5-4
size: once
CDR3: CASSLFPRLASNYEQYF
DNA: TGTGCCAGCAGCTTGTTCCCCAGACTAGCCTCCAATTACGAGCAGTACTTC

D: TRBD1
J: TRBJ1-2
V: TRBV5-8
size: .
CDR3: CASSTSLTGFYGYTF
DNA: TGTGCCAGCAGCACCAGTCTGACAGGGTTCTATGGCTACACCTTC

D: TRBD1
J: TRBJ1-2
V: TRBV10-3
size: .
CDR3: CAIADRGYNYGYTF
DNA: TGTGCCATTGCTGACAGGGGGTATAACTATGGCTACACCTTC

D: .
J: TRBJ1-2
V: TRBV29-1
size: .
CDR3: CSVQGGGHGYTF
DNA: TGCAGCGTCCAAGGGGGGGGCCATGGCTACACCTTC

D: .
J: TRBJ2-2
V: TRBV19
size: .
CDR3: CASSPRNGELFF
DNA: TGTGCCAGTAGTCCTCGTAACGGGGAGCTGTTTTTT

D: TRBD1
J: TRBJ1-2
V: TRBV5-1
size: .
CDR3: CASSLADVRGHGYTF
DNA: TGCGCCAGCAGCTTGGCTGACGTGAGGGGGCACGGCTACACCTTC

D: TRBD1
J: TRBJ1-5
V: TRBV5-5
size: .
CDR3: CASSLGGGTALGAPQHF
DNA: TGTGCCAGCAGCTTGGGAGGGGGGACAGCCTTAGGGGCGCCCCAGCATTTT

D: .
J: TRBJ1-5
V: TRBV6-1
size: .
CDR3: CASSEGTKRGPQHF
DNA: TGTGCCAGCAGTGAAGGTACAAAGCGGGGGCCCCAGCATTTT

D: TRBD1
J: TRBJ2-1
V: TRBV19
size: few
CDR3: CASRPSGTGGGNEQFF
DNA: TGTGCCAGTAGACCCTCCGGGACAGGGGGTGGGAATGAGCAGTTCTTC